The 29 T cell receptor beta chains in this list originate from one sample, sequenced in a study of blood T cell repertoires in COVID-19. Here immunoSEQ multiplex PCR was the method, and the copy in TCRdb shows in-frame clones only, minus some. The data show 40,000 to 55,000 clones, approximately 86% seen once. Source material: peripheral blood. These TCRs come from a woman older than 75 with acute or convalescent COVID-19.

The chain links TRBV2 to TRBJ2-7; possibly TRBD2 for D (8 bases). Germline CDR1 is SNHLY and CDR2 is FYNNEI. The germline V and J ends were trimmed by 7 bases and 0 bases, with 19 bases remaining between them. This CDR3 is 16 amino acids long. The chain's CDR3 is CASTPGGAGVSYEQYF. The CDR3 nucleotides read TGTGCCAGCACCCCAGGGGGAGCGGGAGTCTCCTACGAGCAGTACTTC.

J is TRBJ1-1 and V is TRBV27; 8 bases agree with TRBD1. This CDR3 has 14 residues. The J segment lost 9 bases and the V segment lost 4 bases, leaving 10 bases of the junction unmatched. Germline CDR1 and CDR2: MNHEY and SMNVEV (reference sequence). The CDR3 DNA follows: TGTGCCAGCAGTTCCGACAGGGGCGCTTTCAAAGCTTTCTTT. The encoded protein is CASSSDRGAFKAFF.

The CDR3 bases are TGTGCCAGCAGCGCGCTAGCGGGAGGGCGCAATGAGCAGTTCTTC. Translating it yields CASSALAGGRNEQFF. The J gene is TRBJ2-1, the V gene TRBV9, with TRBD2 matching 12 bases. J gave up 6 bases and V 3 bases, and 4 bases lay outside the gene matches. Germline V gene data show CDR1 as SGDLS and CDR2 as YYNGEE. This CDR3 is 15 amino acids long.

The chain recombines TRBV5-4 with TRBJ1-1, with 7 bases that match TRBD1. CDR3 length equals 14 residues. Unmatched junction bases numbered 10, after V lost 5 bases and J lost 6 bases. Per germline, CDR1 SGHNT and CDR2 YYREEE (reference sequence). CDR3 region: CASSIQGHKAEAFF. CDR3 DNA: TGTGCCAGCAGTATACAGGGGCATAAGGCTGAAGCTTTCTTT.

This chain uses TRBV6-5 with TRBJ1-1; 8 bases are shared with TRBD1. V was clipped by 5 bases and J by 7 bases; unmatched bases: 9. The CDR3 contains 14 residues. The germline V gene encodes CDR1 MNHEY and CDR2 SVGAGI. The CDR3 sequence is CASSPGGEVLEAFF. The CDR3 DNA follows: TGTGCCAGCAGTCCAGGGGGCGAGGTGCTTGAAGCTTTCTTT.

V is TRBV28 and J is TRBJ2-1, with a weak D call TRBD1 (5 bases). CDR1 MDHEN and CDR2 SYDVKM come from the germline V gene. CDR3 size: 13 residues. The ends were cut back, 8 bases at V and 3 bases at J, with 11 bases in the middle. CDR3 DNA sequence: TGTGCCAGCGGGTCAGGGAACTACAATGAGCAGTTCTTC. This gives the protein CASGSGNYNEQFF.

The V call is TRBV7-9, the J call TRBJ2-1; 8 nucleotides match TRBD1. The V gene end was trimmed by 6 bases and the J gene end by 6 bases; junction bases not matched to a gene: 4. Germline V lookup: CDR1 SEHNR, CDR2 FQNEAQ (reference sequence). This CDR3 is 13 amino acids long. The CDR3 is CASRPGTGNEQFF. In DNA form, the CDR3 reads TGTGCCAGCAGACCCGGGACAGGCAATGAGCAGTTCTTC.

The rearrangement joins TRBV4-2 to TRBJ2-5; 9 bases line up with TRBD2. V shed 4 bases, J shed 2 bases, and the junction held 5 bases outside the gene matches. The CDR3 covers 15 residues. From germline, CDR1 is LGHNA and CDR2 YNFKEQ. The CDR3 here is CASSPREGFQETQYF. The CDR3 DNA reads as TGTGCCAGCAGCCCGCGGGAGGGATTTCAAGAGACCCAGTACTTC.

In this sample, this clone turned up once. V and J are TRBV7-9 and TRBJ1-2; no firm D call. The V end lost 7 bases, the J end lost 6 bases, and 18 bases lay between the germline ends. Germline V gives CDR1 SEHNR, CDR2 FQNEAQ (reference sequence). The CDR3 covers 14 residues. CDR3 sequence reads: CASTLSGGGHGYTF. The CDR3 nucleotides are TGTGCCAGCACACTCAGCGGCGGAGGTCATGGCTACACCTTC.

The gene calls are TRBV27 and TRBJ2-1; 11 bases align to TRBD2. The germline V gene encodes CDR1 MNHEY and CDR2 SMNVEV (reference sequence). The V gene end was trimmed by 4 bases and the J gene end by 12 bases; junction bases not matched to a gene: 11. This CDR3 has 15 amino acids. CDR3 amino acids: CASSSSGRTPFMQFF. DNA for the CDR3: TGTGCCAGCAGTTCTAGCGGGAGGACCCCCTTCATGCAGTTCTTC.

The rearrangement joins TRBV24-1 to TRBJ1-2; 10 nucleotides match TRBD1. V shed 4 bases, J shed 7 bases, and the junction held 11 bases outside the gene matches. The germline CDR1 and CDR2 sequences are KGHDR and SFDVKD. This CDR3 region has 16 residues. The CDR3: CATSDSPGQGMTGYTF. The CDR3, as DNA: TGTGCCACCAGTGACAGTCCGGGACAGGGGATGACTGGCTACACCTTC.

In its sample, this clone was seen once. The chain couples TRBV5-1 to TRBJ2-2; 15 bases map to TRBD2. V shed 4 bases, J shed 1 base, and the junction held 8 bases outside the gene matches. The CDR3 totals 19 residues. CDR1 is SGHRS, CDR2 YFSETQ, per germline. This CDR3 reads CASSPGGTSGRRNTGELFF. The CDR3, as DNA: TGCGCCAGCAGCCCGGGTGGGACTAGCGGGAGGCGGAACACCGGGGAGCTGTTTTTT.

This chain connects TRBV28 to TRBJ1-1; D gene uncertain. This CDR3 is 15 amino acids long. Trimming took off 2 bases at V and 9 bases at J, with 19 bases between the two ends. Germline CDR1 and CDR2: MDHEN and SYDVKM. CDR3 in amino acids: CASSLTRVGNGKAFF. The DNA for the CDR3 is TGTGCCAGCAGTTTAACCCGCGTCGGGAACGGGAAAGCTTTCTTT.

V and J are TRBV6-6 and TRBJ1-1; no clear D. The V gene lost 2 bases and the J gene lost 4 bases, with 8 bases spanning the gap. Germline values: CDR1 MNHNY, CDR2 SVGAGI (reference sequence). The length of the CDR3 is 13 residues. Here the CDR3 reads CASSYGTGTEAFF. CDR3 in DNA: TGTGCCAGCAGTTACGGCACGGGCACTGAAGCTTTCTTT.

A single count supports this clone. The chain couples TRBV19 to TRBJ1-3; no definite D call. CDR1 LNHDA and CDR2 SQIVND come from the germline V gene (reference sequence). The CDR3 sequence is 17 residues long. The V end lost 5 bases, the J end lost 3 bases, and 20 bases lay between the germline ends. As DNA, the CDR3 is TGTGCCAGTAGTTGGGATCCTCGAACTAGAAGTGGAAACACCATATATTTT. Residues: CASSWDPRTRSGNTIYF. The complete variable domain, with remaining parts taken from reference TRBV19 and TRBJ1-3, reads DGGITQSPKYLFRKEGQNVTLSCEQNLNHDAMYWYRQDPGQGLRLIYYSQIVNDFQKGDIAEGYSVSREKKESFPLTVTSAQKNPTAFYLCASSWDPRTRSGNTIYFGEGSWLTVV.

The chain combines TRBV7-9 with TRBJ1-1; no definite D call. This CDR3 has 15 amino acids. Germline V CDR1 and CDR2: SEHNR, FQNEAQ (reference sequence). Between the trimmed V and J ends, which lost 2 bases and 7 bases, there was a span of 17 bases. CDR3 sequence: CASSLTESLNDEAFF. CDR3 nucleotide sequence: TGTGCCAGCAGCTTAACAGAATCTCTGAATGATGAAGCTTTCTTT.

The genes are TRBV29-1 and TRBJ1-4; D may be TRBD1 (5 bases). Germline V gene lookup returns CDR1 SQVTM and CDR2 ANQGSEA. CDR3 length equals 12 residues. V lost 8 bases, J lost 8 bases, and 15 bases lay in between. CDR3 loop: CSTKGVGEKLFF. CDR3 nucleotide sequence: TGCAGCACAAAAGGGGTGGGCGAAAAACTGTTTTTT.

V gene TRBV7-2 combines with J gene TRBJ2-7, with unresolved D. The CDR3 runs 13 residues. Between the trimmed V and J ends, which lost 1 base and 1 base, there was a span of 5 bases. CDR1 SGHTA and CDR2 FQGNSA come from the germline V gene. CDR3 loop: CASSLVESYEQYF. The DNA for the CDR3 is TGTGCCAGCAGCTTAGTGGAGTCCTACGAGCAGTACTTC.

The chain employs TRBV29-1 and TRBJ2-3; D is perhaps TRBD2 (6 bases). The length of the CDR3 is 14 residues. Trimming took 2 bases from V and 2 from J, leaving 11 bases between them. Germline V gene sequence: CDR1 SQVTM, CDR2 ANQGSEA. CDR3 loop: CSVELGLHTDTQYF. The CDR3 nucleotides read TGCAGCGTTGAACTAGGACTACACACAGATACGCAGTATTTT.

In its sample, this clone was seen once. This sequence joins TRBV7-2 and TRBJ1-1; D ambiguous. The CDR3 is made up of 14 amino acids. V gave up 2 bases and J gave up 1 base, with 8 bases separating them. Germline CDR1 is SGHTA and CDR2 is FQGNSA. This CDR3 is CASSLTRGNTEAFF. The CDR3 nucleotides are TGTGCCAGCAGCTTAACTCGCGGGAACACTGAAGCTTTCTTT.

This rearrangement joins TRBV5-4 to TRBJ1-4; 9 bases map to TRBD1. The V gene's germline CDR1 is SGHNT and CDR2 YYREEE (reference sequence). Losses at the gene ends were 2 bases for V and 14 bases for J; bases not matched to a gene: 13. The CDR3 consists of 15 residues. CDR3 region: CASSLSPGQGETLFF. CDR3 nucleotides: TGTGCCAGCAGCTTATCGCCGGGACAGGGTGAAACTCTGTTTTTT.

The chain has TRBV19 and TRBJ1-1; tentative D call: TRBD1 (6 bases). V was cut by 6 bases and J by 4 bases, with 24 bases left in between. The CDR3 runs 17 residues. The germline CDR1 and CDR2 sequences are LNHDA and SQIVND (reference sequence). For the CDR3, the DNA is TGTGCCAGTAGCCTGGTTCGGACAGCCTTAAGGGGCACTGAAGCTTTCTTT. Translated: CASSLVRTALRGTEAFF.

CDR3: CASSNAVAVNNEQFF. CDR3 nucleotides: TGTGCCAGCAGCAACGCAGTCGCGGTAAACAATGAGCAGTTCTTC. The chain has TRBV5-4 and TRBJ2-1, with unresolved D. Germline V gives CDR1 SGHNT, CDR2 YYREEE (reference sequence). Trimming removed 4 bases from V and 5 bases from J, with 16 bases in between. The CDR3 loop spans 15 amino acids.

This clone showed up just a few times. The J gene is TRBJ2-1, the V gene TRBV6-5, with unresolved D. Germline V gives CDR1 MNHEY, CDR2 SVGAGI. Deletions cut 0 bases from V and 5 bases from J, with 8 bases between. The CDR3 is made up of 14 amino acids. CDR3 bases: TGTGCCAGCAGTTACTCGCTGGCAAACAATGAGCAGTTCTTC. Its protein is CASSYSLANNEQFF.

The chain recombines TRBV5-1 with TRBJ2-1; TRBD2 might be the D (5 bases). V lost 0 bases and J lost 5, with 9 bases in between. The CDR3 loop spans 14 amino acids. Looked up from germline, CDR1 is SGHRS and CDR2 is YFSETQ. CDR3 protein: CASSLVGINNEQFF. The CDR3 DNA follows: TGCGCCAGCAGCTTGGTCGGGATTAACAATGAGCAGTTCTTC.

In DNA, the CDR3 is TGTGCCAGCAGCTCCCGACAGGGGCAAACTGAAGCTTTCTTT. This codes for CASSSRQGQTEAFF. The chain carries TRBV7-2 and TRBJ1-1; 8 bases align to TRBD1. The J segment lost 5 bases and the V segment lost 4 bases, leaving 6 bases of the junction unmatched. The CDR3 has 14 residues. Per germline, CDR1 SGHTA and CDR2 FQGNSA.

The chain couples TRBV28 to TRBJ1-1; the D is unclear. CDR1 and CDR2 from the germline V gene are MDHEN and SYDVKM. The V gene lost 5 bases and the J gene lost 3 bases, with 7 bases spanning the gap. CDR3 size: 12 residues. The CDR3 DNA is TGTGCCAGCAGTGCGGGTTACACTGAAGCTTTCTTT. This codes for CASSAGYTEAFF. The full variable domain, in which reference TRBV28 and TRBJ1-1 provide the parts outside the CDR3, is DVKVTQSSRYLVKRTGEKVFLECVQDMDHENMFWYRQDPGLGLRLIYFSYDVKMKEKGDIPEGYSVSREKKERFSLILESASTNQTSMYLCASSAGYTEAFFGQGTRLTVV.

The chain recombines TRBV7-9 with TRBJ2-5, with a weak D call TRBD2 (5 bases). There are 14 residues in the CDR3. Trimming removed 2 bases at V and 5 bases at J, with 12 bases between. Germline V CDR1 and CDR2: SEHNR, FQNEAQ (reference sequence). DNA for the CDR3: TGTGCCAGCAGCTTAAGGACTCTTAGGGAGACCCAGTACTTC. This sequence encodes CASSLRTLRETQYF.

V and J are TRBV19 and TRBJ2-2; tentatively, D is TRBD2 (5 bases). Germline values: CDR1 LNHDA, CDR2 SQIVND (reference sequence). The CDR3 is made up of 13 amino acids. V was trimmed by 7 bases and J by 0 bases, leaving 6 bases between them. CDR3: CASNGANTGELFF. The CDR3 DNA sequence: TGTGCCAGTAACGGGGCGAACACCGGGGAGCTGTTTTTT.